This TCR beta chain derives from a study of beta chain features in type 1 diabetes listed by TCRdb under 2018. At the level of the whole study: Mean age, gender distribution, total cell number and subset yield were not different between patients and healthy donors. A total of 85 million to 140 million sorted cells were examined across all samples, and the number of cells per subset was strongly correlated with RNA yield. The study compared the TCRB repertoires of sorted circulating CD4+ T cell subsets in recently diagnosed type 1 diabetes patients with those in matched healthy donors. Regulatory and stem cell-like memory subsets were isolated from only 8 patients and roughly eight healthy donors, whereas naive and central memory subsets came from all 30 or so donors. The study at large found these results: Type 1 diabetes patients showed a moderate but significant shortening of TCRB CDR3 length in all four CD4+ subsets. Because cDNA was sequenced instead of genomic DNA, highly expressing activated cells could be over-represented, though the groups showed no difference in activation or CD3 levels. Naive, central memory and regulatory TCRB repertoires appeared to be more alike among patients than among healthy donors. HLA sub-analyses involved small numbers of individuals, so any influence of HLA type on TCRB rearrangement remained unresolved. Shorter templates might have been favored by PCR, but patient and control samples were amplified and corrected together, so both groups would have been affected equally by any skew. At VDJ recombination sites, type 1 diabetes patients had fewer insertions and more deleted nucleotides, which implies abnormalities in thymic rearrangement.

On this clone itself: Its antigen has not been determined. The sample holds no much larger clone one base away, and base qualities are not on file.

CDR1 and CDR2 were assigned from the germline V gene as SGHRS and YFSETQ. The V end loses 2 bases and the J end loses 6 bases, and a stretch of 15 bases separates them. Taken from cysteine to phenylalanine, the CDR3 has 15 residues. The CDR3 DNA has 45 bases and is translated from base 1. A single peripheral blood draw of around 120 mL on average was collected from each donor into heparinised tubes. Using a panel that included CD45RO, CCR7, CD25, CD127, CD95 and CD27, naive, central memory, regulatory and stem cell-like memory CD4+ T cells were sorted on a BD FACSAria II. All sorted populations exceeded 95% purity. PBMCs were separated immediately by Lymphoprep density gradient centrifugation and were stained directly, without being cultured. So that batch effects would be minimized, each experiment stained and sorted samples in pairs, pairing one healthy donor with one patient. All of the isolated RNA was reverse transcribed with the High Capacity cDNA Reverse Transcription Kit, so expressed TCRB transcripts were sequenced. Naive, central memory and regulatory T cell samples underwent deep immunoSEQ sequencing, averaging around 3.7 million total reads per sample. After sorted cells were lysed in RLT buffer, RNA was extracted with DNase-treated RNeasy Micro or Mini kits, with the choice depending on cell number. To prevent cross-contamination, every cell subset was processed on its own, while patient and healthy donor samples were processed together. The immunoSEQ multiplex PCR was used to amplify TCRB sequences from cDNA, yielding 87-bp fragments that span the CDR3 region. Sequencing of the amplicons was done on the Illumina HiSeq platform. Per the source publication's procedure: PCR bias was computationally corrected using synthetic template baselines, reads within Hamming distance 2 were collapsed, and singletons that could not be merged were discarded. Reads were aligned against IMGT so that V, D and J genes, CDR3 length and insertions or deletions at six rearrangement sites could be assigned. Within each subset, clonotype counts were normalized to sorted cell number, after which true diversity and Gini coefficients were computed with the tcR R package. Repertoire sharing was quantified using the overlap coefficient calculated on TCRB nucleotide sequences. As a proxy for the pre-selection repertoire, out-of-frame TCRB sequences from naive cells were analyzed. This is the immuneACCESS table as TCRdb keeps it, with only in-frame sequences that have V and J called. A part of the clones is gone; compared with another copy, unresolved V genes explain less than half, and the rest is unexplained. V, J and clone size reflect that table, while D and trimming were determined from the DNA. Here the sample has 600,000 to 750,000 clones; about an eighth occur a single time. The ten largest clonotypes hold 0.095% to 0.15% of the sample.

This chain is built from TRBV5-1 and TRBJ2-1; the D segment cannot be called with confidence. Sequencing used naive CD4+ T cells from blood. The sample's cell subset or site label, in plain terms: true naive CD4+ T cells. This sequence was found in a man aged 25 to 40 with type 1 diabetes. The CDR3 loop reads CASSFDANEGNEQFF. The nucleotides are TGCGCCAGCAGCTTCGACGCAAACGAAGGCAATGAGCAGTTCTTC.